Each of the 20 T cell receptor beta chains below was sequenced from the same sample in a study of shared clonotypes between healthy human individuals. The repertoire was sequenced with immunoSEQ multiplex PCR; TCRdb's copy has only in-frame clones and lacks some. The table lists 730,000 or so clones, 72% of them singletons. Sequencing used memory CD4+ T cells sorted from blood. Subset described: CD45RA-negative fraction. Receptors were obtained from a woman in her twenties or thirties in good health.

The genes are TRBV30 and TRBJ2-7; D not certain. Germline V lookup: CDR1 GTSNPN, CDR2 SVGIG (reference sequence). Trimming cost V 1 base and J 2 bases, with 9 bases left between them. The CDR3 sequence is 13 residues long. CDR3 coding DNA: TGTGCCTGGAGTGCCGGGCCACCCTACGAGCAGTACTTC. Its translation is CAWSAGPPYEQYF.

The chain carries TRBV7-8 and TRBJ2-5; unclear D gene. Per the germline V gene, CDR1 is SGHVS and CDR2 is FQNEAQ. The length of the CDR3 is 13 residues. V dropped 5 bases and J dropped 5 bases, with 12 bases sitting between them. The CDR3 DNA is TGTGCCAGCAGCCCACATGGTGGGGAGACCCAGTACTTC. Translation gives CASSPHGGETQYF.

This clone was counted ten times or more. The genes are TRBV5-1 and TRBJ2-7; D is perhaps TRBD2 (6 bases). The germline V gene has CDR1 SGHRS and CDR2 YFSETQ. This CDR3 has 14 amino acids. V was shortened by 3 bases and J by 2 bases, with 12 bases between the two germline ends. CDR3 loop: CASSSGTQPYEQYF. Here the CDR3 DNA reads TGCGCCAGCAGCTCCGGGACTCAACCCTACGAGCAGTACTTC. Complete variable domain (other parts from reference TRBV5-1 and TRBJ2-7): KAGVTQTPRYLIKTRGQQVTLSCSPISGHRSVSWYQQTPGQGLQFLFEYFSETQRNKGNFPGRFSGRQFSNSRSEMNVSTLELGDSALYLCASSSGTQPYEQYFGPGTRLTVT.

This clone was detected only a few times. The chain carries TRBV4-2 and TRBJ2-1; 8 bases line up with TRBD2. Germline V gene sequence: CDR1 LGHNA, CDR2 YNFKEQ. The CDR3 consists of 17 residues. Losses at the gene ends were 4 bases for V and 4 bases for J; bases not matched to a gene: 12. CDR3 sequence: CASSPEIGAGVYNEQFF. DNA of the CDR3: TGTGCCAGCAGCCCAGAAATAGGAGCGGGAGTGTACAATGAGCAGTTCTTC.

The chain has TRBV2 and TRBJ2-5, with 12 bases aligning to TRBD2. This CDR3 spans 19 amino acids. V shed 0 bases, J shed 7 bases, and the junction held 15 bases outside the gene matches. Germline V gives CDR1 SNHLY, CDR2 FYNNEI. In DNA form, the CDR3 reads TGTGCCAGCAGTGAAGCTGAAATTCCTAGCGGGAGGGCCCGGGGGACCCAGTACTTC. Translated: CASSEAEIPSGRARGTQYF.

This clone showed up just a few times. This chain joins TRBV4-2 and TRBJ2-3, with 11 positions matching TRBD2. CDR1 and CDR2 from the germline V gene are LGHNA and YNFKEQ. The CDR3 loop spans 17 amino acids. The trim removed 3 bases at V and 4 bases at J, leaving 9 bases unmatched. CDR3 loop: CASSHATSGSEADTQYF. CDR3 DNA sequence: TGTGCCAGCAGCCACGCCACTAGCGGGAGTGAGGCAGATACGCAGTATTTT.

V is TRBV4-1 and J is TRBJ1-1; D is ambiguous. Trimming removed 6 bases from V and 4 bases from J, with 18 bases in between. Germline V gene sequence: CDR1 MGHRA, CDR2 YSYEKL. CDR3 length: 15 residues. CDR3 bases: TGCGCCAGCAGACGGTACACCCCCCTGGGCACTGAAGCTTTCTTT. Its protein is CASRRYTPLGTEAFF.

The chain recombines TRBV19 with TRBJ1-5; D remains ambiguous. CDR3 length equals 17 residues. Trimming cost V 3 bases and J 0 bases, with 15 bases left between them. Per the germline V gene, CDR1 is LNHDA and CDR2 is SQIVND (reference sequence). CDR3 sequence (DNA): TGTGCCAGTAGTATTGTGGCCATAACGTATAGCAATCAGCCCCAGCATTTT. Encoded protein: CASSIVAITYSNQPQHF.

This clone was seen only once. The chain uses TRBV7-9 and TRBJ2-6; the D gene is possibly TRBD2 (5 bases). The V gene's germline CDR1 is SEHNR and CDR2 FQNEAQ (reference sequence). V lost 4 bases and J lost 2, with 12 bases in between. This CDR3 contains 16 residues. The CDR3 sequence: CASSSDPRAGANVLTF. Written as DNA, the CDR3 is TGTGCCAGCAGCTCAGACCCGAGGGCTGGGGCCAACGTCCTGACTTTC. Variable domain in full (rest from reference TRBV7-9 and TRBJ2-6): DTGVSQNPRHKITKRGQNVTFRCDPISEHNRLYWYRQTLGQGPEFLTYFQNEAQLEKSRLLSDRFSAERPKGSFSTLEIQRTEQGDSAMYLCASSSDPRAGANVLTFGAGSRLTVL.

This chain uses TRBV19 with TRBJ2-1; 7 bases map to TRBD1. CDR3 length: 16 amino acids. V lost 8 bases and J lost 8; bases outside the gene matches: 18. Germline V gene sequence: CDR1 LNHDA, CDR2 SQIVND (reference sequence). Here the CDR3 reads CASSPGTALDIDEQFF. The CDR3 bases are TGTGCCAGTTCCCCCGGGACAGCGTTAGACATCGATGAGCAGTTCTTC.

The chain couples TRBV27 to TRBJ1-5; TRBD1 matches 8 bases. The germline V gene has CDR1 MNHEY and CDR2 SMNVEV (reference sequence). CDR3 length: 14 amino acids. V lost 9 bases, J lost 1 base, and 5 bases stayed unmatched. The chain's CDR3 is CARQGEMSNQPQHF. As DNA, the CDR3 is TGTGCCAGACAGGGGGAGATGAGCAATCAGCCCCAGCATTTT.

CDR3 protein: CASSLVQGMTTDTQYF. The CDR3 bases are TGCGCCAGCAGCTTGGTGCAGGGCATGACCACAGATACGCAGTATTTT. V usage is TRBV5-1 and J usage is TRBJ2-3; weak D call: TRBD1 (5 bases). The V and J ends lost 0 bases and 2 bases respectively, with 13 bases between them. The CDR3 is 16 residues long. CDR1 is SGHRS, CDR2 YFSETQ, per germline.

This CDR3 reads CASSLSVSGSGDEQFF. CDR3 nucleotides: TGCGCCAGCAGCTTGTCCGTTAGCGGGAGCGGGGATGAGCAGTTCTTC. The V and J genes are TRBV5-1 and TRBJ2-1; 9 bases fit TRBD2. The CDR3 has 16 residues. CDR1 and CDR2 from the germline V gene are SGHRS and YFSETQ. J gave up 8 bases and V 1 base, and 10 bases lay outside the gene matches.

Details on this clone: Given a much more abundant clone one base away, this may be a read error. CDR3 sequence (DNA): TGTGCCAGCAGCTTAATAGCGGACAGGGGTTTTGGGGACTACACCTTC. Encoded protein: CASSLIADRGFGDYTF. V is TRBV7-3 and J is TRBJ1-2; the match to TRBD1 covers 9 bases. In germline, CDR1 is SGHTA, CDR2 FQGTGA. After removal of 1 base from V and 10 bases from J, the junction contained 13 bases not matched to a gene. The CDR3 runs to 16 residues.

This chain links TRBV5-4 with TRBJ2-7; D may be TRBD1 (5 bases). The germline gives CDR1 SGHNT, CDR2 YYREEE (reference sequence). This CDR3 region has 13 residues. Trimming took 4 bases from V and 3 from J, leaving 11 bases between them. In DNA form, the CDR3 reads TGTGCCAGCAGCGCGGACACCCGCTACGAGCAGTACTTC. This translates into CASSADTRYEQYF.

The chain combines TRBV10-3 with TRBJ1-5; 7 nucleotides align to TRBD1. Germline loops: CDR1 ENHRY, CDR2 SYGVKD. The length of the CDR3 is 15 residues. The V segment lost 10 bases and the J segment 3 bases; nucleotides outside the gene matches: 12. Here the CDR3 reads CATQGSVSNNQPQHF. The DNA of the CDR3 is TGTGCCACACAGGGGAGTGTGAGTAACAATCAGCCCCAGCATTTT.

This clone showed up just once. CDR3: CASSLRTLGQANRAGELFF. DNA for the CDR3: TGTGCCAGCAGCTTACGAACGCTGGGACAGGCTAATAGGGCTGGGGAGCTGTTTTTT. The chain carries TRBV11-1 and TRBJ2-2; the match to TRBD1 covers 8 bases. CDR3 size: 19 residues. The V and J ends lost 2 bases and 8 bases, in that order; junction bases with no gene match: 19. Germline CDR1 SGHAT, CDR2 FQDESV (reference sequence).

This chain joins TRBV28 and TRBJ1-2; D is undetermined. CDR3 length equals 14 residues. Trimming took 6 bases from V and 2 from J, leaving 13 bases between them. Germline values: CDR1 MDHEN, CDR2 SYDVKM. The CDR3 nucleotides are TGTGCCAGCAGCCTAGCGGCCTTGAACTATGGCTACACCTTC. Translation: CASSLAALNYGYTF.

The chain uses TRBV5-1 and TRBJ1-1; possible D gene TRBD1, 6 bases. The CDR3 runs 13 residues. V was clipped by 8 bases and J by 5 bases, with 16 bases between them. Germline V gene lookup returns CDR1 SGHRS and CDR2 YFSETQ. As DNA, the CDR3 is TGCGCCAGTCCCTGTCAGGGGAGAACTGAAGCTTTCTTT. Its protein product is CASPCQGRTEAFF.

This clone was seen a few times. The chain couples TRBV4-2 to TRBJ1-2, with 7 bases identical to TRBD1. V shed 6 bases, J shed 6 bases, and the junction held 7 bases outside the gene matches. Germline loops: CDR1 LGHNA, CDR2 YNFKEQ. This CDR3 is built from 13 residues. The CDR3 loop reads CASRRGQGDGYTF. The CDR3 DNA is TGTGCCAGCAGGAGGGGGCAAGGGGATGGCTACACCTTC.